This T cell receptor (beta chain) came from a study of cytomegalovirus exposure and HLA in healthy donors. Germline V CDR1 and CDR2: SNHLY, FYNNEI. Losses at the gene ends were 4 bases for V and 9 bases for J; bases not matched to a gene: 5. The CDR3 totals 14 residues. The donors, nominally healthy at sampling, likely had unrecorded immune exposures. PCR employed 60 Vbeta and 13 Jbeta primers. Sequencing used immunoSEQ multiplex PCR; TCRdb keeps in-frame clones, though not all of them. The table has under 200,000 clones, approximately 80% seen once; the top ten hold roughly 2.6%. The sample was PBMCs. The receptor's source is a woman aged 35 to 49 in good health and CMV-seropositive. J is TRBJ2-1 and V is TRBV2, with TRBD2 matching over 11 bases. The CDR3 sequence is CASSATSGVLEQFF. CDR3 sequence (DNA): TGTGCCAGCAGTGCGACTAGCGGGGTGCTTGAGCAGTTCTTC.